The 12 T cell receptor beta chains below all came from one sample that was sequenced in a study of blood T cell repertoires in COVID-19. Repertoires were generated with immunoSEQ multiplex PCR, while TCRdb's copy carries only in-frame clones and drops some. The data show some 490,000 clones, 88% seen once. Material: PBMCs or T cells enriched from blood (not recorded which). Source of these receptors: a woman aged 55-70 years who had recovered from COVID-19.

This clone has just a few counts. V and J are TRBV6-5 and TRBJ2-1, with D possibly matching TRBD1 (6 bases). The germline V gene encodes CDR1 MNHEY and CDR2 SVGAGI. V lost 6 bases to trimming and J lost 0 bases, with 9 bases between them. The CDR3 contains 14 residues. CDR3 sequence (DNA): TGTGCCAGCAGGCCAGGGGACTCCTACAATGAGCAGTTCTTC. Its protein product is CASRPGDSYNEQFF.

This CDR3 is CASSGVRLAGGGGELFF. The CDR3 region has the DNA TGCGCCAGCAGCGGCGTCAGACTAGCGGGGGGTGGCGGGGAGCTGTTTTTT. The chain employs TRBV5-1 and TRBJ2-2, with 13 bases identical to TRBD2. The junction had 10 bases not matched to a gene; V was cut back by 4 bases and J by 7 bases. Germline V gene lookup returns CDR1 SGHRS and CDR2 YFSETQ. This CDR3 spans 17 amino acids.

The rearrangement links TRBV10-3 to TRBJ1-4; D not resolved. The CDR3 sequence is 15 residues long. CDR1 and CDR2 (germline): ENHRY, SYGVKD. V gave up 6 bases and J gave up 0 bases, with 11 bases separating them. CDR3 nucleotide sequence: TGTGCCATCAGCCTTACTCCTGCAACTAATGAAAAACTGTTTTTT. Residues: CAISLTPATNEKLFF.

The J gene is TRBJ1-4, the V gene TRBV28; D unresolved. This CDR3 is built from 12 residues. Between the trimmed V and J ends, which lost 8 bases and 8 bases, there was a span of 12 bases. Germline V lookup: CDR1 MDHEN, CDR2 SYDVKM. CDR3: CASRDYMEKLFF. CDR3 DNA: TGTGCCAGCCGCGACTACATGGAAAAACTGTTTTTT.

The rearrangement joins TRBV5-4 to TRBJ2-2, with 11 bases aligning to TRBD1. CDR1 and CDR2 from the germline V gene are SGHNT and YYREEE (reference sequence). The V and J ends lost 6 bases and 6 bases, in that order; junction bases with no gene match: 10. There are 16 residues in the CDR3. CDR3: CASTVWGTGGPGELFF. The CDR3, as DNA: TGTGCCAGCACCGTTTGGGGGACAGGGGGGCCCGGGGAGCTGTTTTTT. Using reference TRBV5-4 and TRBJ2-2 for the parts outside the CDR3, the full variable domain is ETGVTQSPTHLIKTRGQQVTLRCSSQSGHNTVSWYQQALGQGPQFIFQYYREEENGRGNFPPRFSGLQFPNYSSELNVNALELDDSALYLCASTVWGTGGPGELFFGEGSRLTVL.

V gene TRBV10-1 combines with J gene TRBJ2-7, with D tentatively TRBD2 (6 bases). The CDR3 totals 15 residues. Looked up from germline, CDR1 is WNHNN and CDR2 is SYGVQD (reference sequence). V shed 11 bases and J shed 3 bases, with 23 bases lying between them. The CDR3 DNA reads TGCGCCCCAGCGGCGGGGAAGCCCGCAGGCTACGAGCAGTACGTC. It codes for CAPAAGKPAGYEQYV.

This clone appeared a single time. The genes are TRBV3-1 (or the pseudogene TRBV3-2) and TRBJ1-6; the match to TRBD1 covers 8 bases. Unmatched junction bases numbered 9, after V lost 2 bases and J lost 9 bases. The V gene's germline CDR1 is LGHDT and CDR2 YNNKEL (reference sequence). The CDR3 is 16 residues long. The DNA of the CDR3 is TGTGCCAGCAGCCAAAGGACAGGGTTTGGCGGTTCACCCCTCCACTTT. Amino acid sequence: CASSQRTGFGGSPLHF.

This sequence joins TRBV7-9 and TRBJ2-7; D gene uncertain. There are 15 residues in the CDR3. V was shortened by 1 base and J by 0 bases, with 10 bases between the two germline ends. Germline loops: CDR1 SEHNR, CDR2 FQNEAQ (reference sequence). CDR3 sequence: CASSLERLGSYEQYF. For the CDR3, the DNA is TGTGCCAGCAGCTTAGAACGACTGGGCTCCTACGAGCAGTACTTC.

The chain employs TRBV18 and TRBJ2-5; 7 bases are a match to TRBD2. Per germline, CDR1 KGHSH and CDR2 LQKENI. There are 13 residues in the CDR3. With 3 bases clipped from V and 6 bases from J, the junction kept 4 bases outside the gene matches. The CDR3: CASSPVREKTQYF. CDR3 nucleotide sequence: TGTGCCAGCTCACCGGTGCGGGAGAAGACCCAGTACTTC.

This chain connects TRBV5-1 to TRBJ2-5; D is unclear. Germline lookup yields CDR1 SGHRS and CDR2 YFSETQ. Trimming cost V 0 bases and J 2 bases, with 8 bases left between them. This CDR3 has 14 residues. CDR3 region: CASSLGLPQETQYF. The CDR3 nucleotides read TGCGCCAGCAGCTTGGGGCTCCCTCAAGAGACCCAGTACTTC.

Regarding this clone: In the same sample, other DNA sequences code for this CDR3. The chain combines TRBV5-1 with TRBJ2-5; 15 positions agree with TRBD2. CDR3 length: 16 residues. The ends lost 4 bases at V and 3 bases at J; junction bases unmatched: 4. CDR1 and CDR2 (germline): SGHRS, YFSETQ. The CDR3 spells CASSLGTSGGKETQYF. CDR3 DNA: TGCGCCAGCAGCCTCGGGACTAGCGGGGGGAAAGAGACCCAGTACTTC.

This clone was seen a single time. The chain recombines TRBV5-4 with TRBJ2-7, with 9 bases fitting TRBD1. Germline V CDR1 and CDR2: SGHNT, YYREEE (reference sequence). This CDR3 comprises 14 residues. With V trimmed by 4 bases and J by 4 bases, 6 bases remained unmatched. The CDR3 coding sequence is TGTGCCAGCAGCCTGGGACAGGGAAAGTACGAGCAGTACTTC. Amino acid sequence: CASSLGQGKYEQYF.